This T cell receptor beta chain was found in a study of neurological immune-mediated disorders. Trimming stripped 2 bases from V and 0 bases from J, with 14 bases between. This CDR3 has 18 amino acids. The germline V gene has CDR1 LNHNV and CDR2 YYDKDF (reference sequence). Study-level results: Private repertoires in all groups were suggested by the absence of shared CDR3 amino acid sequences among expanded clones across subjects. HTLV-1-associated myelopathy had the most TCR clonal expansion, while multiple sclerosis had the least, a level that fell below healthy controls. Neither clinical nor MRI features were found to be associated with the multiple sclerosis repertoire cluster.

This clonotype was observed at least ten times. What it binds is not known. As for the cDNA, it was generated by 5'RACE with 10-nucleotide random UMIs. MiXCR was run by TCRdb on the 5' RACE reads, yielding one entry per CDR3 protein. The sample lists tens of thousands of distinct CDR3 sequences, less than 5.5% seen once, with 7.4% in the top ten. The chain joins TRBV15 to TRBJ2-6, with a tentative D call TRBD2 (6 bases). The sequenced sample consisted of PBMCs. The TCR comes from a man younger than 35 with multiple sclerosis. CDR3 sequence: CATSRQGGRLSGANVLTF. Here the CDR3 DNA reads TGTGCCACCAGCAGACAGGGAGGACGGCTCTCTGGGGCCAACGTCCTGACTTTC.